These T cell receptor beta chains were read from a single sample in a study of T cells in Graves' hyperthyroidism and ophthalmopathy. In TCRdb, the multiplex PCR reads were re-called with MiXCR into one record per CDR3 protein. The table includes some 460,000 distinct CDR3 sequences, around 16% detected once. The sample consisted of blood. Every receptor here comes from a woman under 30 with Graves' hyperthyroidism. The CDR3 runs from the conserved cysteine through the conserved F or W. Each record gives: V gene, CDR3 protein.

v_call: TRBV11-2; cdr3_aa: CASSLAGTPLWGYTF
v_call: TRBV7-9; cdr3_aa: CASSDQPTGANTGELFF
v_call: TRBV20-1; cdr3_aa: CSASGTALMNTEAFF
v_call: TRBV6-4; cdr3_aa: CASSQNHQETQYF
v_call: TRBV10-3; cdr3_aa: CAISERGMEETQYF
v_call: TRBV3-1; cdr3_aa: CASSPRAGPVETQYF
v_call: TRBV30; cdr3_aa: CAWNGGETQYF
v_call: TRBV20-1; cdr3_aa: CSAAQGGETQYF
v_call: TRBV5-5; cdr3_aa: CASSFDFSNQPQHF
v_call: TRBV5-1; cdr3_aa: CASSQTGTDYNEQFF
v_call: TRBV7-6; cdr3_aa: CASSLAKGYNEQFF
v_call: TRBV6-1; cdr3_aa: CASSLHGQGRSLNTEAFF
v_call: TRBV4-1; cdr3_aa: CASSQGDLNTEAFF
v_call: TRBV6-1; cdr3_aa: CASSRDRTDGYTF
v_call: TRBV18; cdr3_aa: CASSPIGQGIDEQYF
v_call: TRBV5-5; cdr3_aa: CASSSGQPYQPQHF
v_call: TRBV3-1; cdr3_aa: CASSLGTGRWRTNEKLFF
v_call: TRBV6-6; cdr3_aa: CASSYSRPGKNIQYF
v_call: TRBV6-1; cdr3_aa: CASSLDRGRLKTEAFF
v_call: TRBV10-3; cdr3_aa: CAISDWDRLVTTEAFF
v_call: TRBV2; cdr3_aa: CASRVPGDINEQFF
v_call: TRBV5-1; cdr3_aa: CASSPPLPGEQYF
v_call: TRBV3-1; cdr3_aa: CASSQGAANEKLFF
v_call: TRBV3-1; cdr3_aa: CASSPFSGTGETQYF
v_call: TRBV3-1; cdr3_aa: CASSQGTGGNTEAFF
v_call: TRBV9; cdr3_aa: CASTGTAVNYGYTF
v_call: TRBV27; cdr3_aa: CASSPKRLQETQYF
v_call: TRBV4-1; cdr3_aa: CASSQEEWGSSNQPQHF
v_call: TRBV7-6; cdr3_aa: CASSRALSYNEQFF
v_call: TRBV9; cdr3_aa: CASSAQGGGGYTF
v_call: TRBV12-3/TRBV12-4; cdr3_aa: CASSSGQSNQPQHF
v_call: TRBV20-1; cdr3_aa: CSASGGGTEAFF
v_call: TRBV7-2; cdr3_aa: CASNFPLGLANDGEQFF
v_call: TRBV28; cdr3_aa: CASSLRQIPDTQYF
v_call: TRBV6-2/TRBV6-3; cdr3_aa: CASRRGEQYF
v_call: TRBV5-5; cdr3_aa: CASSLESLPTQYF
v_call: TRBV24-1; cdr3_aa: CATSDGPPGANVLTF
v_call: TRBV7-9; cdr3_aa: CASSDDLGPTNYGYTF
v_call: TRBV6-1; cdr3_aa: CASSPEDRDPHGYTF
v_call: TRBV6-2/TRBV6-3; cdr3_aa: CASSLRVQLNSPLHF
v_call: TRBV10-3; cdr3_aa: CAISDVRTSQETQYF
v_call: TRBV6-1; cdr3_aa: CATRSGALSYEQYF
v_call: TRBV7-8; cdr3_aa: CASSLIGRDNPGGSNQPQHF
v_call: TRBV2; cdr3_aa: CASRIQGAEQYF
v_call: TRBV28; cdr3_aa: CAGGGNYEQYF
v_call: TRBV30; cdr3_aa: CAWSRRGLGGEKLFF
v_call: TRBV3-1; cdr3_aa: CASSQGPGVLHF
v_call: TRBV12-3/TRBV12-4; cdr3_aa: CASSFMGDEQFF
v_call: TRBV2; cdr3_aa: CASSGATGVTYEQYF
v_call: TRBV20-1; cdr3_aa: CSAPGTTTDTQYF
v_call: TRBV18; cdr3_aa: CASSPIAQGEEQYF
v_call: TRBV27; cdr3_aa: CASSFSGGSYEQYF
v_call: TRBV15; cdr3_aa: CATSRDLGRGREQYF